This TCR beta chain was captured in a study of blood T cell repertoires in COVID-19. Looked up from germline, CDR1 is SGHRS and CDR2 is YFSETQ. The CDR3 totals 15 residues. After removal of 4 bases from V and 4 bases from J, the junction contained 10 bases not matched to a gene. As originally analysed: Nucleated cell number was recorded as an estimate derived from reference gene primer amplification. Method: immunoSEQ multiplex PCR; TCRdb's copy keeps in-frame clones and lacks some. The V and J calls and clone size were taken over from that table, and D and trimming were inferred from the DNA. The sample carries around 200,000 clones, 86% recorded once.

The sample comprised peripheral blood. V gene TRBV5-1 combines with J gene TRBJ1-1; 7 bases fit TRBD1. This clonotype was obtained from a woman older than 75 in a cohort sampled during active or convalescent COVID-19. CDR3 nucleotide sequence: TGCGCCAGCAGCGAACAGGGGTATGACGGCACTGAAGCTTTCTTT. It encodes CASSEQGYDGTEAFF. The full variable domain, in which reference TRBV5-1 and TRBJ1-1 provide the parts outside the CDR3, is KAGVTQTPRYLIKTRGQQVTLSCSPISGHRSVSWYQQTPGQGLQFLFEYFSETQRNKGNFPGRFSGRQFSNSRSEMNVSTLELGDSALYLCASSEQGYDGTEAFFGQGTRLTVV.